The present T cell receptor beta chain was sequenced within a study of post-analysis software for immune sequencing data. Study-level background: Relapsing-remitting, secondary progressive and progressive-relapsing forms of multiple sclerosis all featured among disease courses.

Whole-study findings and limits: Controls showed significantly higher normalized Chao1 diversity than did multiple sclerosis patients. Patients used about five TRBV segments, including TRBV5-6, TRBV5-1 and TRBV20-1, more often than controls.

Researchers reported that TCR beta cDNA libraries carried unique molecular identifiers. Once about 0.9 to 11 million T cells were used, 400,000 to 550,000 cDNA molecules resulted. TCRdb called the PCR reads again in MiXCR, with one record for every CDR3 protein. Among about 800,000 distinct CDR3 sequences listed, about 27% were seen once. As to this clonotype: Its antigen is unidentified.

CDR3 size: 16 residues. CDR1 is SEHNR, CDR2 FQNEAQ, per germline (reference sequence). V shed 4 bases and J shed 0 bases, with 12 bases lying between them. The sequence derives from a girl aged 5 to 17 with multiple sclerosis. Sequences were obtained from blood. V and J are TRBV7-9 and TRBJ2-2; D may be TRBD1 or TRBD2 (5 bases each). CDR3 DNA: TGTGCCAGCAGCTCTAACCGGGACCCGAACACCGGGGAGCTGTTTTTT. Protein: CASSSNRDPNTGELFF.